Listed below are T cell receptor beta chains from one sample, sequenced in a study of T cell responses to AZD1222 COVID-19 vaccine. Assay used: immunoSEQ multiplex PCR; TCRdb lists only in-frame clones, some missing. The sample lists fewer than 120,000 clones; roughly nine tenths were seen once. Here the sequenced sample was peripheral blood, taken on day 0 of AZD1222 vaccination. All receptors derive from an adult in good health. The CDR3 runs from the conserved cysteine through the conserved F or W. The D gene is left open where the match is weak. Clone size appears in some rows only: once, few, many, or a class for an expanded clone.

D | J | size | V | CDR3 | DNA
NA | TRBJ1-5 | NA | TRBV15 | CATSRGGAFQPQHF | TGTGCCACCAGCCGGGGGGGGGCATTTCAGCCCCAGCATTTT
NA | TRBJ2-1 | few | TRBV3-1/TRBV3-2 | CASSSRLGPDVWQFF | TGTGCCAGCAGCTCCCGACTAGGCCCAGACGTTTGGCAGTTCTTC
NA | TRBJ1-1 | NA | TRBV6-5 | CASSYLGGGTEAFF | TGTGCCAGCAGTTACTTGGGGGGGGGCACTGAAGCTTTCTTT
NA | TRBJ1-1 | NA | TRBV4-1 | CASSQTFRDKRLHEAFF | TGCGCCAGCAGCCAAACGTTCCGGGACAAGAGGTTACATGAAGCTTTCTTT
NA | TRBJ1-2 | NA | TRBV4-1 | CASSIGQQLNYGYTF | TGCGCCAGCAGCATTGGACAGCAACTGAACTATGGCTACACCTTC
NA | TRBJ2-1 | NA | TRBV19 | CASRKGDWTNNEQFF | TGTGCCAGTAGGAAGGGGGATTGGACAAACAATGAGCAGTTCTTC
NA | TRBJ2-2 | NA | TRBV28 | CASSLASANTGELFF | TGTGCCAGCAGTTTGGCGAGCGCGAACACCGGGGAGCTGTTTTTT
NA | TRBJ2-1 | NA | TRBV9 | CASSVNVYNEQFF | TGTGCCAGCAGCGTAAACGTATACAATGAGCAGTTCTTC
NA | TRBJ1-4 | NA | TRBV9 | CASSVEGEKLFF | TGTGCCAGCAGCGTAGAGGGTGAAAAACTGTTTTTT
NA | TRBJ1-2 | NA | TRBV28 | CASSSPGSATYGYTF | TGTGCCAGCAGTTCCCCCGGGTCGGCAACGTATGGCTACACCTTC
TRBD1 | TRBJ1-6 | NA | TRBV10-3 | CAISQSDRGRDSPLHF | TGTGCCATCAGCCAATCCGACAGGGGGCGGGATTCACCCCTCCACTTT
NA | TRBJ2-7 | once | TRBV7-6 | CASSLEPGLQYF | TGTGCCAGCAGCTTAGAACCCGGGCTTCAGTACTTC
NA | TRBJ2-7 | NA | TRBV28 | CASGLVSAQYEQYF | TGTGCCAGCGGCTTAGTCTCTGCCCAATACGAGCAGTACTTC
TRBD2 | TRBJ2-3 | NA | TRBV7-7 | CASSPRLAGMDTQYF | TGTGCTAGCAGCCCAAGACTAGCGGGAATGGATACGCAGTATTTT
TRBD1 | TRBJ2-7 | NA | TRBV2 | CASSVGTGDSLYEQYF | TGTGCCAGCAGTGTTGGGACAGGGGATTCTCTCTACGAGCAGTACTTC
NA | TRBJ2-7 | NA | TRBV19 | CASSEGSPAEQYF | TGTGCCAGTAGTGAGGGGTCCCCAGCCGAGCAGTACTTC
NA | TRBJ1-4 | NA | TRBV3-1/TRBV3-2 | CASSRWGRTNEKLFF | TGTGCCAGCAGCCGGTGGGGCAGAACTAATGAAAAACTGTTTTTT
NA | TRBJ1-2 | NA | TRBV5-4 | CASSGGGNPSNYGYTF | TGTGCCAGCAGCGGGGGGGGAAATCCCTCTAACTATGGCTACACCTTC
NA | TRBJ1-3 | NA | TRBV11-2 | CASTSSRNTIYF | TGTGCCAGCACCTCTTCTCGAAACACCATATATTTT
NA | TRBJ2-3 | NA | TRBV6-6 | CASSPARDTQYF | TGTGCCAGCAGCCCCGCCAGAGATACGCAGTATTTT
NA | TRBJ1-4 | NA | TRBV6-5 | CASTAGQRNEKLFF | TGTGCCAGCACCGCAGGACAGCGGAATGAAAAACTGTTTTTT
NA | TRBJ2-1 | few | TRBV6-4 | CASSLQGEDEQFF | TGTGCCAGCAGTCTCCAGGGGGAGGATGAGCAGTTCTTC
NA | TRBJ1-1 | NA | TRBV14 | CASSQELGYEAFF | TGTGCCAGCAGCCAAGAGCTGGGTTATGAAGCTTTCTTT
NA | TRBJ1-1 | NA | TRBV29-1 | CSATIGANTEAFF | TGCAGCGCTACGATAGGTGCGAACACTGAAGCTTTCTTT